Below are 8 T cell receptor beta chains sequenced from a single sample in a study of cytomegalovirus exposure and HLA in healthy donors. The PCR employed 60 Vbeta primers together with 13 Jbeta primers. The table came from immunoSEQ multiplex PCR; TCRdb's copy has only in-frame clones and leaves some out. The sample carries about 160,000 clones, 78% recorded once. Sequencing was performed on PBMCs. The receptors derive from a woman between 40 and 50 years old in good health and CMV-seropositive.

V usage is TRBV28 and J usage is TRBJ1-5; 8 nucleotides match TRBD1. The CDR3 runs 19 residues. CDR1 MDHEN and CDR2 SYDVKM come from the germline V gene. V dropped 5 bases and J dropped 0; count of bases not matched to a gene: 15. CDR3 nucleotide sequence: TGTGCCAGCAGTCCTCAGGGGGCGAAGGTTGGAATTAGCAATCAGCCCCAGCATTTT. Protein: CASSPQGAKVGISNQPQHF.

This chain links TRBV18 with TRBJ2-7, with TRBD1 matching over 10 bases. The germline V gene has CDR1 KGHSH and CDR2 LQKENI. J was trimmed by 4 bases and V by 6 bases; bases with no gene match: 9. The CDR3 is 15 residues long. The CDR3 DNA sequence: TGTGCCAGCTCCGCAACGACAGGGGGCAATTACGAGCAGTACTTC. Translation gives CASSATTGGNYEQYF.

The CDR3 bases are TGTGCCTTCGGGACTAGCGGACCCTACAATGAGCAGTTCTTC. Protein product: CAFGTSGPYNEQFF. The chain recombines TRBV30 with TRBJ2-1, with 11 bases identical to TRBD2. This CDR3 is 14 amino acids long. V was clipped by 7 bases and J by 2 bases; unmatched bases: 4. Germline CDR1 reads GTSNPN; CDR2 reads SVGIG (reference sequence).

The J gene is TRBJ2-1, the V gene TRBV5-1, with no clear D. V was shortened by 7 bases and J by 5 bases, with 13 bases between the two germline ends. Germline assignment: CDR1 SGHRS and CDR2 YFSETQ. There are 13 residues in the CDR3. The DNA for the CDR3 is TGCGCCAGCGCATCTATAATGAACAATGAGCAGTTCTTC. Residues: CASASIMNNEQFF.

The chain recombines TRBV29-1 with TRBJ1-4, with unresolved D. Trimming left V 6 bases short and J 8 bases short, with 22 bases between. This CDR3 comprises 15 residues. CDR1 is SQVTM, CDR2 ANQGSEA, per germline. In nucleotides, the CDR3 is TGCAGCGTCAACTACCCTCGGGATCCAGCAGAAAAACTGTTTTTT. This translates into CSVNYPRDPAEKLFF.

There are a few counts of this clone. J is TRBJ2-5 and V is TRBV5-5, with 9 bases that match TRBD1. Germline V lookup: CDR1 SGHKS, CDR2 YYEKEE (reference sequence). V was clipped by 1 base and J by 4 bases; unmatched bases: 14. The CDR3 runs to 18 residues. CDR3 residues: CASSLRFRDRVILETQYF. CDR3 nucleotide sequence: TGTGCCAGCAGCTTGCGGTTCCGGGACAGGGTAATTTTAGAGACCCAGTACTTC.

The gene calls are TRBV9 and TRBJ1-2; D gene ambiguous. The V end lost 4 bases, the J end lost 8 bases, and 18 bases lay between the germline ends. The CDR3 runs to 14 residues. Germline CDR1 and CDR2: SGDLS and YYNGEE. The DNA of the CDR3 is TGTGCCAGCAGCCCCTGGGAGGGTTTGGGGGGCTACACCTTC. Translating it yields CASSPWEGLGGYTF.

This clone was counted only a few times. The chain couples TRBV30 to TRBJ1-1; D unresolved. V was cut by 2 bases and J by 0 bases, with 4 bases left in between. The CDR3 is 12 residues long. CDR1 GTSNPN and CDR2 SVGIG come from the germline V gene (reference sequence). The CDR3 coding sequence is TGTGCCTGGAGTAATATGAACACTGAAGCTTTCTTT. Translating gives CAWSNMNTEAFF.